This T cell receptor beta chain was obtained from a study of T cell changes during pregnancy in multiple sclerosis. Data came from immunoSEQ multiplex PCR; TCRdb stores just in-frame clones and leaves some out. This table holds 55,000 or so clones, 92% found once. Germline loops: CDR1 MNHEY, CDR2 SMNVEV (reference sequence). The CDR3 is 14 residues long. Trimming shortened V by 0 bases and J by 2 bases, and 8 bases separated the two germline ends. The sequence was collected from a female donor in good health, enrolled as a control in a pregnancy study. The material sequenced was CD4+ T cells from peripheral blood mononuclear cells, taken after pregnancy. The V gene is TRBV27, the J gene TRBJ2-7; D may be TRBD1 (6 bases). The CDR3 nucleotides read TGTGCCAGCAGTTTATCAGGGGGTCCCTACGAGCAGTACTTC. Its translation: CASSLSGGPYEQYF.